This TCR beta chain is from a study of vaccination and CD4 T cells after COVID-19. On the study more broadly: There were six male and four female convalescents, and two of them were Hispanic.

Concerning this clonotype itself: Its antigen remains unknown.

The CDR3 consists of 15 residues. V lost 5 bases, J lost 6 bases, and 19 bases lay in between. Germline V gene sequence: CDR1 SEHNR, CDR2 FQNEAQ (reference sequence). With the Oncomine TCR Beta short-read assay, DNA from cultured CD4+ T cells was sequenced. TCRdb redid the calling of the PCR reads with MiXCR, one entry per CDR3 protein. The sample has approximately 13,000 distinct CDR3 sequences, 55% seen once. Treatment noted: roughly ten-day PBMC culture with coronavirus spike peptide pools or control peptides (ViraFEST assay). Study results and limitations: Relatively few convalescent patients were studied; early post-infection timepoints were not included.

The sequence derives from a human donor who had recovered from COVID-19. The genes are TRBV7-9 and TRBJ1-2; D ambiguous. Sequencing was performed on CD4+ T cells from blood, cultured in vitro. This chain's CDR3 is CASSRAGSVGDGYTF. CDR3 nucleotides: TGTGCCAGCAGCCGCGCCGGATCTGTAGGCGATGGCTACACCTTC.